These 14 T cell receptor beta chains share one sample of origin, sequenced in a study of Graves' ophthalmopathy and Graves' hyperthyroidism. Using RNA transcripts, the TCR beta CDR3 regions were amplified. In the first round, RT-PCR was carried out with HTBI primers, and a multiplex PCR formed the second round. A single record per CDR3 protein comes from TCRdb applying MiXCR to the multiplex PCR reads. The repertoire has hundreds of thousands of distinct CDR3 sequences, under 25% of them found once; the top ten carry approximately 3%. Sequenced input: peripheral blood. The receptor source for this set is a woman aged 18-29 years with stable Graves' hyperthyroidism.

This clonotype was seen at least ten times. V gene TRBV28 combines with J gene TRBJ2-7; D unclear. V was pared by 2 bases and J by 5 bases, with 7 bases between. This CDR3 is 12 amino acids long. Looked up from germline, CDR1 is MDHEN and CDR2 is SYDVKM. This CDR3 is CASSLSSNEQYF. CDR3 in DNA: TGTGCCAGCAGTTTAAGCAGCAACGAGCAGTACTTC.

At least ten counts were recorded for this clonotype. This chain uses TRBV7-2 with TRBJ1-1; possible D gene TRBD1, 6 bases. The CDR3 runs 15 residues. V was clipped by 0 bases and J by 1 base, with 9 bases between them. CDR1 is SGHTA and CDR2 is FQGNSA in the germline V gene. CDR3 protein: CASSLALTGNTEAFF. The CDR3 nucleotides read TGTGCCAGCAGCTTAGCCTTGACAGGGAACACTGAAGCTTTCTTT.

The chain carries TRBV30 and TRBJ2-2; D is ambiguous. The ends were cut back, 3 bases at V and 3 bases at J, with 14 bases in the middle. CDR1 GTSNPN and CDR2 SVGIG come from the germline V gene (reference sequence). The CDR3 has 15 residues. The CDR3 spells CAWSRLKRDTGELFF. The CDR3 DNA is TGTGCCTGGAGCCGACTCAAAAGGGACACCGGGGAGCTGTTTTTT.

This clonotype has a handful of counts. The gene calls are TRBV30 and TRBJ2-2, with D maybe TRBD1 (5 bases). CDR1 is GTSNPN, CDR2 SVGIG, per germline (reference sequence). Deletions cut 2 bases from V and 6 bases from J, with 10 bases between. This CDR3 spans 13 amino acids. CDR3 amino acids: CAWSIRVSGELFF. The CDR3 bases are TGTGCCTGGAGTATCAGGGTATCCGGGGAGCTGTTTTTT.

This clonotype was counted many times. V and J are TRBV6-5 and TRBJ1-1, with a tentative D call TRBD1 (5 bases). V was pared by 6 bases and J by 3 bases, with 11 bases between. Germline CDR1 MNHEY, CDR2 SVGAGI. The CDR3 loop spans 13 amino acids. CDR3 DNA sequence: TGTGCCAGCAGCCAAAGGGGAGACACTGAAGCTTTCTTT. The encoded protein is CASSQRGDTEAFF.

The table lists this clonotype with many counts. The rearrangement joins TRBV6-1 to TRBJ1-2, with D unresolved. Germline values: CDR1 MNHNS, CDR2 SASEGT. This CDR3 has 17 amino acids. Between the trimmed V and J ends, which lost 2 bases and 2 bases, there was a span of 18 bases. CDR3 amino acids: CASSERYRQILNYGYTF. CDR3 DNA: TGTGCCAGCAGTGAAAGGTACCGGCAGATACTCAACTATGGCTACACCTTC.

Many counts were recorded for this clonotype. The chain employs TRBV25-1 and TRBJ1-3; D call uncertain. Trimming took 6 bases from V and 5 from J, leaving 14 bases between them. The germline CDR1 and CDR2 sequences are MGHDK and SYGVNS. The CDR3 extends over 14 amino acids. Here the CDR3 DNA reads TGTGCCAGCAGGCCTACATCGTATAGAAACACCATATATTTT. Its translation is CASRPTSYRNTIYF. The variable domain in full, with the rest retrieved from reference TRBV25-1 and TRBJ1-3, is EADIYQTPRYLVIGTGKKITLECSQTMGHDKMYWYQQDPGMELHLIHYSYGVNSTEKGDLSSESTVSRIRTEHFPLTLESARPSHTSQYLCASRPTSYRNTIYFGEGSWLTVV.

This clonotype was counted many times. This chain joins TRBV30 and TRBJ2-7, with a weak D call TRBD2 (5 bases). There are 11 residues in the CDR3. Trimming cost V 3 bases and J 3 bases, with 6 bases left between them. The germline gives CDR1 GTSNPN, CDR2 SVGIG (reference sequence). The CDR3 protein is CAWRDFYEQYF. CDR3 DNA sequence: TGTGCCTGGAGGGACTTCTACGAGCAGTACTTC.

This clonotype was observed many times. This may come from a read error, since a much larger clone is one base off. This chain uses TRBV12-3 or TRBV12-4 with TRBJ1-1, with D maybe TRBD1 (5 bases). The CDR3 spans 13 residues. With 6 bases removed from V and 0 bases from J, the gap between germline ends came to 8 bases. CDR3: CASRRQMNTEAFF. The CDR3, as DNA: TGTGCCAGCAGAAGACAGATGAACACTGAAGCTTTCTTT.

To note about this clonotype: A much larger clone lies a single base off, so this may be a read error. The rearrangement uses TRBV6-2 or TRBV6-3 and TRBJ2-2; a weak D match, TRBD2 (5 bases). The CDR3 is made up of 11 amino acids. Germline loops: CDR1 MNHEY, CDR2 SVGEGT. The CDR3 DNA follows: TGTGCCAGCGCGAACACCGGGGAGCTGTGTTTT. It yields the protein CASANTGELCF.

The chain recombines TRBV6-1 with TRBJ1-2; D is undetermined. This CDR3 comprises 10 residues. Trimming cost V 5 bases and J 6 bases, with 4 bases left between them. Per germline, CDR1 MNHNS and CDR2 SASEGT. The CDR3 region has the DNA TGTGCCAGCAGTCTAAATGGCTACACCTTC. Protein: CASSLNGYTF.

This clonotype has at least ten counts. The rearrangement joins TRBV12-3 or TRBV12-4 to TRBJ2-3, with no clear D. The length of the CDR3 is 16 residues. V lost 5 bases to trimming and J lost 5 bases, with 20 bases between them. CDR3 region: CASSLAPYGSVDTQYF. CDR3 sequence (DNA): TGTGCCAGCAGTCTTGCCCCTTATGGGTCGGTAGATACGCAGTATTTT.

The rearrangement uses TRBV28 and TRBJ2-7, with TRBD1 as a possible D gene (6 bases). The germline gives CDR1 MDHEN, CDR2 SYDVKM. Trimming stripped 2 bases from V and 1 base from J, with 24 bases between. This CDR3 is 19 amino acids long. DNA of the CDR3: TGTGCCAGCAGTTTAGGGCTACTTCTAGCCCCAGGGGAGTCCTACGAGCAGTACTTC. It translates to CASSLGLLLAPGESYEQYF.

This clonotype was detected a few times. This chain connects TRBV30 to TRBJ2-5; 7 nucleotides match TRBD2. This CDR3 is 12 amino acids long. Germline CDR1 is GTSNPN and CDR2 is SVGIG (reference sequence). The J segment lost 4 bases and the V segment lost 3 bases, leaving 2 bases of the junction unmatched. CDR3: CAWRGGGETQYF. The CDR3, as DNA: TGTGCCTGGAGGGGGGGGGGAGAGACCCAGTACTTC.